The 14 T cell receptor beta chains presented below share a single source sample, sequenced in a study of OX40 agonist ivuxolimab in advanced cancers. Measured with immunoSEQ multiplex PCR; TCRdb has only the in-frame clones, and not every one. This repertoire shows some 60,000 clones, about 82% found once; its top ten account for 1.5% to 2.5%. The sequencing here drew on CD4+ or CD8+ T cells sorted from blood, taken in a trial of the OX40 agonist ivuxolimab. These receptors were obtained from an adult with an advanced solid tumor such as melanoma, head and neck, liver or kidney cancer.

Worth noting for this clone: In the same sample, other DNA sequences code for this CDR3. J is TRBJ2-3 and V is TRBV4-1; TRBD2 matches 7 bases. The CDR3 contains 15 residues. The V and J ends lost 0 bases and 1 base, in that order; junction bases with no gene match: 1. The V gene's germline CDR1 is MGHRA and CDR2 YSYEKL. CDR3 DNA: TGCGCCAGCAGCCAAGACCGGGAGGGCACAGATACGCAGTATTTT. Residues: CASSQDREGTDTQYF.

V and J are TRBV11-2 and TRBJ2-7; D possibly matches TRBD1 or TRBD2 (5 bases each). CDR1 and CDR2 (germline): SGHAT, FQNNGV. This CDR3 is built from 14 residues. Trimming took 3 bases from V and 2 from J, leaving 11 bases between them. CDR3 nucleotide sequence: TGTGCCAGCAGCTTCCTCCCGGGACCCTACGAGCAGTACTTC. This sequence encodes CASSFLPGPYEQYF. Full variable domain (rest looked up from reference TRBV11-2 and TRBJ2-7): EAGVAQSPRYKIIEKRQSVAFWCNPISGHATLYWYQQILGQGPKLLIQFQNNGVVDDSQLPKDRFSAERLKGVDSTLKIQPAKLEDSAVYLCASSFLPGPYEQYFGPGTRLTVT.

CDR3 amino acids: CASSLSYTGTANTEAFF. DNA of the CDR3: TGTGCCAGCAGCTTATCGTACACAGGGACAGCGAACACTGAAGCTTTCTTT. This rearrangement joins TRBV7-9 to TRBJ1-1; 7 bases are shared with TRBD1. The J segment lost 1 base and the V segment lost 2 bases, leaving 10 bases of the junction unmatched. This CDR3 region has 17 residues. Germline lookup yields CDR1 SEHNR and CDR2 FQNEAQ (reference sequence).

The rearrangement links TRBV5-1 to TRBJ1-1; D is unclear. The germline gives CDR1 SGHRS, CDR2 YFSETQ. The V end lost 2 bases, the J end lost 0 bases, and 14 bases lay between the germline ends. The CDR3 covers 16 residues. CDR3 loop: CASSFLSDPMNTEAFF. The CDR3 DNA sequence: TGCGCCAGCAGCTTTTTAAGTGATCCCATGAACACTGAAGCTTTCTTT.

This chain links TRBV4-2 with TRBJ2-1; TRBD2 aligns across 9 bases. The germline gives CDR1 LGHNA, CDR2 YNFKEQ. The CDR3 spans 17 residues. With V trimmed by 0 bases and J by 5 bases, 8 bases remained unmatched. This chain's CDR3 is CASSQDTRREGNNEQFF. The DNA of the CDR3 is TGTGCCAGCAGCCAAGATACGCGGCGGGAGGGGAACAATGAGCAGTTCTTC.

Comments on this clone: The identical CDR3 is also encoded by other nucleotide sequences in the sample. The V call is TRBV19, the J call TRBJ1-2; D might be TRBD1 (5 bases). This CDR3 spans 14 amino acids. CDR1 and CDR2 (germline): LNHDA, SQIVND (reference sequence). V lost 6 bases to trimming and J lost 8 bases, with 19 bases between them. This CDR3 is CASSIEGPGKGYTF. CDR3 bases: TGTGCCAGTAGCATCGAGGGACCGGGGAAGGGCTACACCTTC.

The CDR3 region is CASRPGLAGVEQYF. Here the CDR3 DNA reads TGTGCCAGCAGGCCGGGACTAGCGGGAGTTGAGCAGTACTTC. The V and J genes are TRBV5-6 and TRBJ2-7, with 14 bases lining up with TRBD2. The CDR3 consists of 14 residues. V was clipped by 5 bases and J by 7 bases; unmatched bases: 5. CDR1 is SGHDT, CDR2 YYEEEE, per germline. Supplemented by reference TRBV5-6 and TRBJ2-7, the full variable domain reads DAGVTQSPTHLIKTRGQQVTLRCSPKSGHDTVSWYQQALGQGPQFIFQYYEEEERQRGNFPDRFSGHQFPNYSSELNVNALLLGDSALYLCASRPGLAGVEQYFGPGTRLTVT.

The CDR3: CASSDGGRGNQPQHF. In DNA form, the CDR3 reads TGTGCCAGCAGTGATGGGGGGCGAGGCAATCAGCCCCAGCATTTT. This chain joins TRBV2 and TRBJ1-5, with D possibly matching TRBD1 (6 bases). CDR3 length: 15 amino acids. V lost 3 bases, J lost 2 bases, and 11 bases lay in between. Germline CDR1 is SNHLY and CDR2 is FYNNEI.

This chain uses TRBV9 with TRBJ2-4, with D uncertain. Trimming shortened V by 2 bases and J by 8 bases, and 17 bases separated the two germline ends. There are 15 residues in the CDR3. Germline V gene sequence: CDR1 SGDLS, CDR2 YYNGEE. For the CDR3, the DNA is TGTGCCAGCAGCGTTTCCGGCAGGAATATTGACATTCAGTACTTC. This translates into CASSVSGRNIDIQYF. Using reference TRBV9 and TRBJ2-4 for the parts outside the CDR3, the full variable domain is DSGVTQTPKHLITATGQRVTLRCSPRSGDLSVYWYQQSLDQGLQFLIQYYNGEERAKGNILERFSAQQFPDLHSELNLSSLELGDSALYFCASSVSGRNIDIQYFGAGTRLSVL.

V gene TRBV5-1 combines with J gene TRBJ1-1, with D possibly matching TRBD1 (6 bases). Trimming left V 5 bases short and J 6 bases short, with 14 bases between. The CDR3 contains 13 residues. Germline loops: CDR1 SGHRS, CDR2 YFSETQ. CDR3 amino acids: CASSRKGEAEAFF. CDR3 in DNA: TGCGCCAGCAGTCGGAAGGGGGAGGCTGAAGCTTTCTTT. The whole variable domain, filled in from reference TRBV5-1 and TRBJ1-1, reads KAGVTQTPRYLIKTRGQQVTLSCSPISGHRSVSWYQQTPGQGLQFLFEYFSETQRNKGNFPGRFSGRQFSNSRSEMNVSTLELGDSALYLCASSRKGEAEAFFGQGTRLTVV.

The chain has TRBV5-1 and TRBJ2-5; no clear D gene. V lost 0 bases and J 3 bases, leaving 12 bases between the germline ends. The CDR3 contains 15 residues. From germline, CDR1 is SGHRS and CDR2 YFSETQ. CDR3 amino acids: CASSLVPAREETQYF. The CDR3 bases are TGCGCCAGCAGCTTGGTTCCGGCCCGGGAAGAGACCCAGTACTTC.

The chain uses TRBV7-2 and TRBJ2-7, with TRBD2 matching 9 bases. With V trimmed by 5 bases and J by 3 bases, 5 bases remained unmatched. Per the germline V gene, CDR1 is SGHTA and CDR2 is FQGNSA. The CDR3 extends over 14 amino acids. Here the CDR3 reads CASSESSGSYEQYF. DNA of the CDR3: TGTGCCAGCAGCGAGAGTAGCGGGAGCTACGAGCAGTACTTC.

V gene TRBV18 combines with J gene TRBJ2-2; D remains unclear. The CDR3 has 16 residues. Germline V gene sequence: CDR1 KGHSH, CDR2 LQKENI. V was shortened by 0 bases and J by 3 bases, with 11 bases between the two germline ends. CDR3: CASSPPQGPDTGELFF. DNA of the CDR3: TGTGCCAGCTCACCACCTCAAGGGCCGGACACCGGGGAGCTGTTTTTT.

This chain connects TRBV7-2 to TRBJ1-5; TRBD1 matches at 9 bases. The CDR3 has 16 amino acids. Germline CDR1 is SGHTA and CDR2 is FQGNSA. V lost 5 bases to trimming and J lost 8 bases; unmatched junction nucleotides: 13. The CDR3 protein is CASSLRTGDEGEPQHF. As DNA, the CDR3 is TGTGCCAGCAGCCTAAGGACAGGGGACGAAGGAGAGCCCCAGCATTTT. The variable domain in full, completed from reference TRBV7-2 and TRBJ1-5, reads GAGVSQSPSNKVTEKGKDVELRCDPISGHTALYWYRQSLGQGLEFLIYFQGNSAPDKSGLPSDRFSAERTGGSVSTLTIQRTQQEDSAVYLCASSLRTGDEGEPQHFGDGTRLSIL.